A single sample is the source of the 23 T cell receptor beta chains below, sequenced in a study of identical twins. TCRdb fed the 5' RACE reads into MiXCR, producing one record per CDR3 protein. The sample records roughly 700,000 distinct CDR3 sequences, 8.5% to 9.5% being singletons. The sample was also linked to a second study, of yellow fever vaccine responses in identical twins.

Input material: PBMCs. The receptors come from a woman aged 18 to 35 in good health.

This clonotype was found many times. The CDR3 sequence is CASSLTTLNTEAFF. The CDR3 coding sequence is TGTGCCAGCAGCTTAACGACATTGAACACTGAAGCTTTCTTT. The chain carries TRBV7-9 and TRBJ1-1; D remains unclear. V lost 2 bases, J lost 0 bases, and 7 bases lay in between. CDR1 SEHNR and CDR2 FQNEAQ come from the germline V gene (reference sequence). The CDR3 is made up of 14 amino acids. The entire variable domain, with the rest obtained from reference TRBV7-9 and TRBJ1-1, is as follows: DTGVSQNPRHKITKRGQNVTFRCDPISEHNRLYWYRQTLGQGPEFLTYFQNEAQLEKSRLLSDRFSAERPKGSFSTLEIQRTEQGDSAMYLCASSLTTLNTEAFFGQGTRLTVV.

The V gene is TRBV9, the J gene TRBJ2-5; no clear D gene. V was cut by 0 bases and J by 5 bases, with 17 bases left in between. Germline V gives CDR1 SGDLS, CDR2 YYNGEE. The length of the CDR3 is 16 residues. CDR3 coding DNA: TGTGCCAGCAGCGTAGAGCGTATTGGGGTTTGGGAGACCCAGTACTTC. Amino acids: CASSVERIGVWETQYF.

This clonotype was observed at least ten times. V and J are TRBV7-2 and TRBJ2-1; tentatively, D is TRBD2 (6 bases). There are 14 residues in the CDR3. Trimming took off 8 bases at V and 7 bases at J, with 18 bases between the two ends. Germline loops: CDR1 SGHTA, CDR2 FQGNSA. CDR3 nucleotides: TGTGCCAGCGTCCCGGAGGGTTTACGGAATGAGCAGTTCTTC. It is translated as CASVPEGLRNEQFF.

The chain is built from TRBV6-2 or TRBV6-3 and TRBJ2-2; D might be TRBD2 (7 bases). V was trimmed by 6 bases and J by 4 bases, leaving 15 bases between them. The germline CDR1 and CDR2 sequences are MNHEY and SVGEGT. The CDR3 spans 15 residues. CDR3 DNA: TGTGCCAGCAGACCCTGGGGGGGGGCCACCGGGGAGCTGTTTTTT. It encodes CASRPWGGATGELFF.

This chain connects TRBV6-6 to TRBJ1-1; TRBD1 might be the D (5 bases). The germline CDR1 and CDR2 sequences are MNHNY and SVGAGI (reference sequence). Trimming removed 2 bases from V and 6 bases from J, with 7 bases in between. The CDR3 is 12 amino acids. The CDR3 is CASSYGGSEAFF. The CDR3 nucleotides are TGTGCCAGCAGTTACGGGGGGTCTGAAGCTTTCTTT.

This clonotype was counted a few times. The chain joins TRBV6-1 to TRBJ1-6; D is ambiguous. There are 13 residues in the CDR3. CDR1 MNHNS and CDR2 SASEGT come from the germline V gene. The germline V and J ends were trimmed by 11 bases and 3 bases, with 11 bases remaining between them. The CDR3 sequence: CAARGIYNSPLHF. The CDR3 region has the DNA TGTGCCGCCCGTGGCATCTATAATTCACCCCTCCACTTT.

This clonotype was seen only a few times. The chain links TRBV5-1 to TRBJ2-7; 7 bases fit TRBD1. J lost 0 bases, V lost 3 bases, and 15 bases had no gene match. Germline V CDR1 and CDR2: SGHRS, YFSETQ. CDR3 size: 18 residues. The CDR3 sequence is CASSSTRDRTINSYEQYF. The CDR3 nucleotides are TGCGCCAGCAGCTCTACCCGGGACAGAACAATAAACTCCTACGAGCAGTACTTC.

This clonotype was picked up many times. V is TRBV7-6 and J is TRBJ2-7, with D possibly being TRBD1 or TRBD2 (5 bases each). The germline gives CDR1 SGHVS, CDR2 FNYEAQ. The germline V and J ends were trimmed by 5 bases and 0 bases, with 17 bases remaining between them. This CDR3 contains 16 residues. DNA of the CDR3: TGTGCCAGCAGCCCCGGTCCGGGACGGAGCTCCTACGAGCAGTACTTC. The encoded protein is CASSPGPGRSSYEQYF.

The J gene is TRBJ2-7, the V gene TRBV20-1; no reliable D call. Trimming cost V 6 bases and J 2 bases, with 11 bases left between them. Per the germline V gene, CDR1 is DFQATT and CDR2 is SNEGSKA (reference sequence). The CDR3 has 12 amino acids. As DNA, the CDR3 is TGCAGTGCAGTAGAGACTGCCTACGAGCAGTACTTC. It encodes CSAVETAYEQYF.

This clonotype was counted between two and nine times. The chain carries TRBV15 and TRBJ2-3; TRBD2 matches 8 bases. V gave up 0 bases and J gave up 4 bases; unmatched junction bases: 3. This CDR3 has 15 residues. Per germline, CDR1 LNHNV and CDR2 YYDKDF (reference sequence). Here the CDR3 DNA reads TGTGCCACCAGCAGAGATTTGCGGGGGGCAGATACGCAGTATTTT. Its protein product is CATSRDLRGADTQYF.

This clonotype was counted a few times. At one of its ends the junction is not consistent with the germline gene, which may arise from a read error. The V gene is TRBV29-1, the J gene TRBJ2-3; TRBD1 matches at 7 bases. CDR3 size: 14 residues. The germline gives CDR1 SQVTM, CDR2 ANQGSEA. The CDR3 spells CSVARGSGTDTQYF. CDR3 bases: TGCAGTGTTGCCAGGGGGTCGGGCACAGATACGCAGTATTTT.

The chain couples TRBV5-1 to TRBJ2-2, with D tentatively TRBD1 or TRBD2 (5 bases each). This CDR3 region has 15 residues. The germline V and J ends were trimmed by 1 base and 3 bases, with 10 bases remaining between them. Germline values: CDR1 SGHRS, CDR2 YFSETQ. CDR3 sequence: CASSLRQGHTGELFF. In DNA, the CDR3 is TGCGCCAGCAGCTTGAGGCAGGGACACACCGGGGAGCTGTTTTTT.

The chain carries TRBV7-9 and TRBJ2-7; D is possibly TRBD2 (6 bases). Germline loops: CDR1 SEHNR, CDR2 FQNEAQ (reference sequence). The CDR3 contains 15 residues. Trimming shortened V by 2 bases and J by 6 bases, and 17 bases separated the two germline ends. CDR3 nucleotides: TGTGCCAGCAGCTTAACCGGGACTCCCGGGGTCGAGCAGTACTTC. It codes for CASSLTGTPGVEQYF.

The V gene is TRBV28, the J gene TRBJ2-1; TRBD1 might be the D (6 bases). The ends were cut back, 5 bases at V and 5 bases at J, with 10 bases in the middle. Germline CDR1 MDHEN, CDR2 SYDVKM. The CDR3 has 13 amino acids. In nucleotides, the CDR3 is TGTGCCAGCAGTGTGACAGGAAACAATGAGCAGTTCTTC. It yields the protein CASSVTGNNEQFF.

There are many counts of this clonotype. The genes are TRBV9 and TRBJ2-7; the D is unclear. V lost 0 bases to trimming and J lost 3 bases, with 7 bases between them. From germline, CDR1 is SGDLS and CDR2 YYNGEE. The CDR3 is 13 amino acids. The CDR3 loop reads CASSVGVNYEQYF. The CDR3 nucleotides are TGTGCCAGCAGCGTAGGTGTGAACTACGAGCAGTACTTC.

V is TRBV5-1 and J is TRBJ1-4, with 7 bases aligning to TRBD1. V was pared by 2 bases and J by 7 bases, with 8 bases of the junction left unmatched. The CDR3 length is 15 residues. Germline assignment: CDR1 SGHRS and CDR2 YFSETQ. CDR3 nucleotide sequence: TGCGCCAGCAGCTTCGAACAGGGGCACAGTGAAAAACTGTTTTTT. Translated, it gives CASSFEQGHSEKLFF.

This clonotype was recorded many times. This chain connects TRBV27 to TRBJ2-7; D might be TRBD2 (5 bases). This CDR3 has 14 residues. The V end was cut by 4 bases, the J end by 3 bases, with 13 bases between. Germline V gene data show CDR1 as MNHEY and CDR2 as SMNVEV (reference sequence). The CDR3 coding sequence is TGTGCCAGCAGTTCGGAACTAGAATTCTACGAGCAGTACTTC. It is translated as CASSSELEFYEQYF.

The CDR3 loop is CASSPRLADYEQYF. CDR3 bases: TGTGCCAGCAGCCCGCGACTAGCTGACTACGAGCAGTACTTC. V and J are TRBV4-2 and TRBJ2-7; 7 nucleotides match TRBD2. The CDR3 runs 14 residues. The trim removed 4 bases at V and 3 bases at J, leaving 6 bases unmatched. Germline V gene lookup returns CDR1 LGHNA and CDR2 YNFKEQ.

This clonotype was observed many times. The chain is built from TRBV29-1 and TRBJ2-7; TRBD1 matches 10 bases. The ends lost 7 bases at V and 3 bases at J; junction bases unmatched: 3. Germline values: CDR1 SQVTM, CDR2 ANQGSEA. The CDR3 loop spans 12 amino acids. The CDR3 is CSARTGGYEQYF. In DNA form, the CDR3 reads TGCAGCGCCAGGACAGGGGGCTACGAGCAGTACTTC.

This clonotype has a count of ten or more. The genes are TRBV12-3 or TRBV12-4 and TRBJ2-3, with D maybe TRBD2 (6 bases). There are 15 residues in the CDR3. V was cut by 6 bases and J by 0 bases, with 13 bases left in between. The CDR3 loop is CASSSSGASTDTQYF. As DNA, the CDR3 is TGTGCCAGCAGCTCATCGGGAGCTAGCACAGATACGCAGTATTTT.

This clonotype has a handful of counts. The chain carries TRBV7-2 and TRBJ2-3; the D is unclear. Germline V gene data show CDR1 as SGHTA and CDR2 as FQGNSA. V lost 0 bases, J lost 6 bases, and 10 bases lay in between. This CDR3 is 14 amino acids long. The CDR3 sequence: CASSLALRGDTQYF. In nucleotides, the CDR3 is TGTGCCAGCAGCTTAGCGCTTCGTGGGGATACGCAGTATTTT.

This clonotype occurred many times. The chain combines TRBV28 with TRBJ2-1; TRBD1 aligns across 7 bases. V shed 3 bases and J 4 bases; nucleotides not matched to a gene: 9. Germline CDR1 is MDHEN and CDR2 is SYDVKM. CDR3 length equals 16 residues. CDR3 sequence (DNA): TGTGCCAGCAGTTTGAGGGGGCAGGGGAGTTACAATGAGCAGTTCTTC. Translating it yields CASSLRGQGSYNEQFF.

This clonotype was picked up a small number of times. The chain couples TRBV30 to TRBJ2-6; D possibly corresponds to TRBD2 (5 bases). Germline CDR1 and CDR2: GTSNPN and SVGIG (reference sequence). V was pared by 4 bases and J by 2 bases, with 12 bases between. The CDR3 has 15 amino acids. CDR3 residues: CAWKRTVAGANVLTF. The CDR3 DNA follows: TGTGCCTGGAAAAGGACTGTCGCTGGGGCCAACGTCCTGACTTTC.